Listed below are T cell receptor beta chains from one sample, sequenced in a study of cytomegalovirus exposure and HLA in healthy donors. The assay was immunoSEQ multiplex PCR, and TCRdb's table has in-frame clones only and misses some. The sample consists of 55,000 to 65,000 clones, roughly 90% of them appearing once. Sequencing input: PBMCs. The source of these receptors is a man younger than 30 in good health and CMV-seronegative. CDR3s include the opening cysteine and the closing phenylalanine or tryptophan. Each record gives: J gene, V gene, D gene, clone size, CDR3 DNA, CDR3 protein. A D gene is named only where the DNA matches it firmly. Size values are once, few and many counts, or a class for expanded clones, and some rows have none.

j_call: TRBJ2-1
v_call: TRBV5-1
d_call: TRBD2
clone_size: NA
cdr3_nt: TGCGCCAGCACGCGGGAGGCCCGCAACAATGAGCAGTTCTTC
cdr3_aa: CASTREARNNEQFF

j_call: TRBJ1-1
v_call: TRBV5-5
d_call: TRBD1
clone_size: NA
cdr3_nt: TGTGCCAGCAGCTTCCCACAGGGGAATGAAGCTTTCTTT
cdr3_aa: CASSFPQGNEAFF

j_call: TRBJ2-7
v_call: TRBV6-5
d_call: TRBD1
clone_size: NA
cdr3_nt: TGTGCCAGCAGGCGGACAGGGGAAGGTCTGGGGCAGTACTTC
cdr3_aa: CASRRTGEGLGQYF

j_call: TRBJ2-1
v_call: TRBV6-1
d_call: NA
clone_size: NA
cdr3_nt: TGTGCCAGCAGTACCCCGGACTCCCTGTACAATGAGCAGTTCTTC
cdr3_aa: CASSTPDSLYNEQFF

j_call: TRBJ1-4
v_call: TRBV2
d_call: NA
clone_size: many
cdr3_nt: TGTGCCAGCAGTGACTTCACGTCACCGGGGAATGAAAAACTGTTTTTT
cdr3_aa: CASSDFTSPGNEKLFF

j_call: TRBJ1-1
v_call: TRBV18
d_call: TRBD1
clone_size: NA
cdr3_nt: TGTGCCAGCTCCCTACAGGGGGGACACACTGAAGCTTTCTTT
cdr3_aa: CASSLQGGHTEAFF

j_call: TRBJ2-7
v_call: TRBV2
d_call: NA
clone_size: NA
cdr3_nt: TGTGCCAGCAGTGAAGGGACATCAAGGGGTATCGAGCAGTACTTC
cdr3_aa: CASSEGTSRGIEQYF

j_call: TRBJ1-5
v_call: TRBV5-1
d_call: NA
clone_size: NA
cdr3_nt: TGCGCCAGCAGCTTGGGGGGAGATCAGCCCCAGCATTTT
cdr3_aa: CASSLGGDQPQHF

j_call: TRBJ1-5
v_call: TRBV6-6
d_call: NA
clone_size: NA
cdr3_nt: TGTGCCAGCCGGATCAGGGGTGGTAGTCAGCCCCAGCATTTT
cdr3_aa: CASRIRGGSQPQHF

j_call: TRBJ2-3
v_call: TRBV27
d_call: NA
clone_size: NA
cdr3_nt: TGTGCCAGCAGATCGGCGGGAAGCACAGATACGCAGTATTTT
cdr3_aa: CASRSAGSTDTQYF

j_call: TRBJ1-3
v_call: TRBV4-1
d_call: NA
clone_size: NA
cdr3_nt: TGCGCCAGCAGCCATAATCTCGGGTCTGGAAACACCATATATTTT
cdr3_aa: CASSHNLGSGNTIYF

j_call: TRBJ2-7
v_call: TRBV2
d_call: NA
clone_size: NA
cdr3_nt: TGTGCCAGCAGTGACCGGATGTTAGCGGTAGCCTACGAGCAGTACTTC
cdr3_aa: CASSDRMLAVAYEQYF

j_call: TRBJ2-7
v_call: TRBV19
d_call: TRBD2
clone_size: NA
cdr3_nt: TGTGCCAGTAGTATGGTGAGCGGGATCGGATCCTACGAGCAGTACTTC
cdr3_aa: CASSMVSGIGSYEQYF

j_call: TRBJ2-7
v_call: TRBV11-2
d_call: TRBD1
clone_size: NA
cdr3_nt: TGTGCCAGCAGCTGGGGACAGGGCGTAACCTACGAGCAGTACTTC
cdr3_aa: CASSWGQGVTYEQYF

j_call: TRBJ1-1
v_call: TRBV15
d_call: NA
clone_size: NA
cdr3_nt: TGTGCCACGGTTTTTGCCGGCGGGACTGAAGCTTTCTTT
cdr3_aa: CATVFAGGTEAFF

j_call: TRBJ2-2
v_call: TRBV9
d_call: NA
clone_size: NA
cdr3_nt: TGTGCCAGCAGCGATAAGACAGGCTCCTTTAACACCGGGGAGCTGTTTTTT
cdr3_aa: CASSDKTGSFNTGELFF

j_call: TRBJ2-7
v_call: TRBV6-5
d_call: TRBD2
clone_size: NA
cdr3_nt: TGTGCCAGCAGTTACGCGAGCGGGAGGGCCATCTACGAGCAGTACTTC
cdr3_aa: CASSYASGRAIYEQYF

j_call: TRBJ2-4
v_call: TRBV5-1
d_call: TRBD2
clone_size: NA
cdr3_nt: TGCGCCAGCAGCTGGGCCCCTAGCGGGGAGAAAAACATTCAGTACTTC
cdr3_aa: CASSWAPSGEKNIQYF

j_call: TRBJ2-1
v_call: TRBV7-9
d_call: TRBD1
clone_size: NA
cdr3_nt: TGTGCCAGCAGCCCCGCGGGGACAGGGGTTTACAATGAGCAGTTCTTC
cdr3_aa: CASSPAGTGVYNEQFF

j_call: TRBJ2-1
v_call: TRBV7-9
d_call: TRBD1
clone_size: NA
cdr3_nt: TGTGCCAGCAGCCTATCACAGGGGAATGAGCAGTTCTTC
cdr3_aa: CASSLSQGNEQFF

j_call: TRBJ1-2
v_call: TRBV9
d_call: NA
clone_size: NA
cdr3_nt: TGTGCCAGCAGCCCGAGGGTGGGGAGCTACACCTTC
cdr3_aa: CASSPRVGSYTF

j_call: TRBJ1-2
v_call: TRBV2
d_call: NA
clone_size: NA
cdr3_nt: TGTGCCAGCAAAACAACTATCGTTAACTATGGCTACACCTTC
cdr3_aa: CASKTTIVNYGYTF

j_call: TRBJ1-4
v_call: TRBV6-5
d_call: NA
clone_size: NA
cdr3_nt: TGTGCCACCGCCGGGACTATGGGGGATGAAAAACTGTTTTTT
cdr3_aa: CATAGTMGDEKLFF

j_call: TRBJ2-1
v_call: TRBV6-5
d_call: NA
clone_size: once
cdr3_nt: TGTGCCAGCAGTTTCGATAGGGGTCAGACAACGAATGAGCAGTTCTTC
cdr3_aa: CASSFDRGQTTNEQFF

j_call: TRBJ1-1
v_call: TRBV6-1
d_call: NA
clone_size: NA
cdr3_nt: TGTGCCAGCAGGGGCCGGGACAAGGGAGCTTTCTTT
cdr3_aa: CASRGRDKGAFF

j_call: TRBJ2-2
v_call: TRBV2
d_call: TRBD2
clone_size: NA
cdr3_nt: TGTGCCACCGAGAGGGGACTAGCGGGAACCGGGGAGCTGTTTTTT
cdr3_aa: CATERGLAGTGELFF